Below are 3 T cell receptor beta chains sequenced from a single sample in a study of control samples from healthy donors and cancer patients. TCRdb's table, derived via immunoSEQ multiplex PCR, lists solely in-frame clones and lacks some. The table has 100,000 to 150,000 clones, around 87% seen once. Sequencing input: blood. All receptors derive from a man in his forties in good health.

The chain employs TRBV3-1 (or the pseudogene TRBV3-2) and TRBJ1-4; D ambiguous. Germline V gene data show CDR1 as LGHDT and CDR2 as YNNKEL (reference sequence). With 4 bases removed from V and 6 bases from J, the gap between germline ends came to 15 bases. The CDR3 sequence is 15 residues long. CDR3 bases: TGTGCCAGCAGCCCCGAACCCACCCTCTATGAAAAACTGTTTTTT. Translating it yields CASSPEPTLYEKLFF.

About this clone: In the same sample, other DNA sequences code for this CDR3. CDR3 nucleotide sequence: TGTGCCAGCAGCTCAGGGGCAGATACGCAGTATTTT. This translates into CASSSGADTQYF. The chain combines TRBV7-3 with TRBJ2-3; D is possibly TRBD1 (6 bases). Per germline, CDR1 SGHTA and CDR2 FQGTGA. CDR3 size: 12 residues. Trimming shortened V by 4 bases and J by 4 bases, and 6 bases separated the two germline ends. Full variable domain (outside the CDR3, taken from reference TRBV7-3 and TRBJ2-3): GAGVSQTPSNKVTEKGKYVELRCDPISGHTALYWYRQSLGQGPEFLIYFQGTGAADDSGLPNDRFFAVRPEGSVSTLKIQRTERGDSAVYLCASSSGADTQYFGPGTRLTVL.

The rearrangement uses TRBV5-1 and TRBJ1-3; D is unclear. The CDR3 sequence is 16 residues long. Trimming pared 4 bases from V and 9 bases from J, leaving 23 bases between. CDR1 SGHRS and CDR2 YFSETQ come from the germline V gene. CDR3: CASSTGVGEQESTIYF. CDR3 bases: TGCGCCAGCAGCACGGGTGTAGGAGAGCAGGAAAGCACCATATATTTT.